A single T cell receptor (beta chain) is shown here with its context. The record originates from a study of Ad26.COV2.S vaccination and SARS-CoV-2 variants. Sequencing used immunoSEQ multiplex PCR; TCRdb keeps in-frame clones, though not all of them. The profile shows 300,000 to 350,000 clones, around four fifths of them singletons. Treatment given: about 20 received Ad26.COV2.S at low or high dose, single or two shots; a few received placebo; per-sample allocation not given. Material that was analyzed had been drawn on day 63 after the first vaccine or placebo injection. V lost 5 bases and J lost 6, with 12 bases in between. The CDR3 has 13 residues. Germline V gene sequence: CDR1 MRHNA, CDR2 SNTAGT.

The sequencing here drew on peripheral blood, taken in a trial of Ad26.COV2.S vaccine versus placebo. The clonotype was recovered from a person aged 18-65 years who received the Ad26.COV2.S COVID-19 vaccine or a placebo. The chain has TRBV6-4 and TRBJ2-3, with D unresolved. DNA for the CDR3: TGTGCCAGCAGTCTTAATTTGGCGGATACGCAGTATTTT. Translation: CASSLNLADTQYF.